This T cell receptor beta chain is from a study of blood T cell repertoires in COVID-19. This clone was counted a single time. How the authors handled the data: Amplification with reference gene primers provided the estimates of nucleated cell counts. Sequencing was performed with immunoSEQ multiplex PCR; in TCRdb, only in-frame clones are kept and a portion is missing. Clonal size and the V and J genes are those of that table, whereas D and trimming came from the DNA. The table shows about 210,000 clones, with over 75% occurring only once. Sequenced input: PBMCs or T cells enriched from blood (not recorded which). The receptor's source is a man aged 25-45 years with acute COVID-19.

In nucleotides, the CDR3 is TGTGCCAGCAGTTACCGCGGGTTTGCAACTAATGAAAAACTGTTTTTT. Protein sequence: CASSYRGFATNEKLFF. V usage is TRBV6-2 or TRBV6-3 and J usage is TRBJ1-4, with D unclear. The germline CDR1 and CDR2 sequences are MNHEY and SVGEGT. V was cut by 2 bases and J by 0 bases, with 10 bases left in between. The CDR3 covers 16 residues.